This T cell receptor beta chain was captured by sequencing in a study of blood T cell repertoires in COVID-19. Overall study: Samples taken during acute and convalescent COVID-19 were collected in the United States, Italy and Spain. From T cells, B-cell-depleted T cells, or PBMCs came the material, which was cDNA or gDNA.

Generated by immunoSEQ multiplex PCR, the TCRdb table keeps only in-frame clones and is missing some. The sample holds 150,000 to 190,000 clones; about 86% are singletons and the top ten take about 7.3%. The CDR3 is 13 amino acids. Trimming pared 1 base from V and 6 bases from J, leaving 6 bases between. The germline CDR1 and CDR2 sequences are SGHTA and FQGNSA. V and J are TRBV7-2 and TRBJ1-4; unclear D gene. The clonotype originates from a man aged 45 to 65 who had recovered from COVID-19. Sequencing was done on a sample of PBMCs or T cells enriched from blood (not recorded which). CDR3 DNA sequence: TGTGCCAGCAGCTTAGATACTTATGAAAAACTGTTTTTT. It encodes CASSLDTYEKLFF.